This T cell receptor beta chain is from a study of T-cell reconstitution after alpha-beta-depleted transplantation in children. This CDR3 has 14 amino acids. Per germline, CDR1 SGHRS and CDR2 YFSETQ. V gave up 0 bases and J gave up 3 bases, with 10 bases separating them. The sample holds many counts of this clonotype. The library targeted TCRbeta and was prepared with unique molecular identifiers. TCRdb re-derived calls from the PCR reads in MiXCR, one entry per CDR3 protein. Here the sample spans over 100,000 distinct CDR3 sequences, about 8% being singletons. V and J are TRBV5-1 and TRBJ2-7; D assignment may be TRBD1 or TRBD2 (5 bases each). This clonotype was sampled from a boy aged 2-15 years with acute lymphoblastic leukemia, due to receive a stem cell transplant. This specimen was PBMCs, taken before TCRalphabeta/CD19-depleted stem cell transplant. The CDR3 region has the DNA TGCGCCAGCAGCTTGGGAGAGGGGAGCTACGAGCAGTACTTC. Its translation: CASSLGEGSYEQYF.